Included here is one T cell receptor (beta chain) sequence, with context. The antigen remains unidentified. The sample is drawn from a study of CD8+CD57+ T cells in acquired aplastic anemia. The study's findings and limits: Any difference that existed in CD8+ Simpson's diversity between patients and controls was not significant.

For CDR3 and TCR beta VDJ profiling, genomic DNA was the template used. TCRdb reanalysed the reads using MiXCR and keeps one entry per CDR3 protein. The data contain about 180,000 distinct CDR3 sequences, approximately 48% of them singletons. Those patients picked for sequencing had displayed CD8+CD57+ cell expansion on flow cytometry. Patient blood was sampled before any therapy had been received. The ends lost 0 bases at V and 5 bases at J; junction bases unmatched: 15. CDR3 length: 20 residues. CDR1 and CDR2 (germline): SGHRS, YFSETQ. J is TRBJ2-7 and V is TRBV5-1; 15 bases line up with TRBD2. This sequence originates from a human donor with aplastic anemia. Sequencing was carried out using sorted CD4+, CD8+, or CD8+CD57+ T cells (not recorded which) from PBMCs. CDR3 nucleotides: TGCGCCAGCAGCTTGGTACGGAACCGGACTAGCGGGGGGGCGTACCACGAGCAGTACTTC. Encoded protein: CASSLVRNRTSGGAYHEQYF. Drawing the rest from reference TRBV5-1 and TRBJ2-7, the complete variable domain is KAGVTQTPRYLIKTRGQQVTLSCSPISGHRSVSWYQQTPGQGLQFLFEYFSETQRNKGNFPGRFSGRQFSNSRSEMNVSTLELGDSALYLCASSLVRNRTSGGAYHEQYFGPGTRLTVT.